This T cell receptor (beta chain) came from a study of CD8+CD57+ T cells in acquired aplastic anemia. Study findings and constraints: Overlapping CD8+ CDR3 repertoires of patients and controls contained approximately 29 shared sequences.

Sequencing was done on patients that had shown CD8+CD57+ cell expansion by flow cytometry. Genomic DNA acted as the template from which TCR beta VDJ combination and CDR3 sequence profiling were carried out. Each CDR3 protein gets one entry after TCRdb re-called the reads with MiXCR. The sample yields around 80,000 distinct CDR3 sequences, around 70% seen once. In its sample, this clonotype was seen once. What it binds is unknown. The V gene end was trimmed by 8 bases and the J gene end by 3 bases; junction bases not matched to a gene: 11. Germline V lookup: CDR1 SEHNR, CDR2 FQNEAQ (reference sequence). The CDR3 runs to 15 residues.

The chain couples TRBV7-9 to TRBJ2-7; TRBD2 matches at 9 bases. The receptor was derived from a human donor with aplastic anemia. The sequencing input was sorted CD4+, CD8+, or CD8+CD57+ T cells (not recorded which) from PBMCs. The CDR3 reads CASGPYSGSIYEQYF. DNA of the CDR3: TGTGCCAGCGGCCCGTATAGCGGGAGCATCTACGAGCAGTACTTC.